This T cell receptor (beta chain) derives from a study of shared clonotypes between healthy human individuals. Study findings and constraints: Lower generation probabilities were found for non-shared clonotypes than for those shared by all four donors. Naive subsets, compared against memory subsets, generally had larger estimated richness values. A handful of donors shared about 4.8% of their naive CD4 clonotypes.

Points on this clone: What it binds is unknown. Other DNA sequences within the sample encode an identical CDR3.

This CDR3 comprises 15 residues. V lost 6 bases, J lost 2 bases, and 7 bases stayed unmatched. Germline V gene sequence: CDR1 MNHEY, CDR2 SMNVEV (reference sequence). As defined, naive CD8 cells were CD45RO-negative and positively selected for CCR7, with terminally differentiated effector memory CD45RA+ cells excluded. Some clones are missing from TCRdb's copy, which holds only in-frame ones; the method was immunoSEQ multiplex PCR. The table lists millions of clones, about 92% of them singletons, with more than 1.5% in the top ten. This receptor was obtained from a young man in good health. Some clones in this sample may be carry-over from other donors' samples. V is TRBV27 and J is TRBJ2-7, with TRBD2 identical over 10 bases. Sequenced: naive CD8+ T cells from PBMCs. The CDR3 spells CASRGLAGVTYEQYF. The DNA of the CDR3 is TGTGCCAGCAGGGGTCTAGCGGGGGTAACCTACGAGCAGTACTTC.